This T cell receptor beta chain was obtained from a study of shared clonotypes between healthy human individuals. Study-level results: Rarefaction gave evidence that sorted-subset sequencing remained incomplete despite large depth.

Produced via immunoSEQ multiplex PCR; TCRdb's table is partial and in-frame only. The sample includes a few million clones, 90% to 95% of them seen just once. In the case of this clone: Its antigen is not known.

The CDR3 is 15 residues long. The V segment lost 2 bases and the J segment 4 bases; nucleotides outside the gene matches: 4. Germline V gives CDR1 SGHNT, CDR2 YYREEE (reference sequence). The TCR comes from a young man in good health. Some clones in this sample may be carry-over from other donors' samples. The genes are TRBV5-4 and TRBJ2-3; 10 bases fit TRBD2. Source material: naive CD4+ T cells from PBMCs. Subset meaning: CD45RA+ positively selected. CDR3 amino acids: CASSLLAGSPDTQYF. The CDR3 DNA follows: TGTGCCAGCAGCTTACTAGCGGGATCCCCAGATACGCAGTATTTT. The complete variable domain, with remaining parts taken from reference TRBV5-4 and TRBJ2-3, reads ETGVTQSPTHLIKTRGQQVTLRCSSQSGHNTVSWYQQALGQGPQFIFQYYREEENGRGNFPPRFSGLQFPNYSSELNVNALELDDSALYLCASSLLAGSPDTQYFGPGTRLTVL.